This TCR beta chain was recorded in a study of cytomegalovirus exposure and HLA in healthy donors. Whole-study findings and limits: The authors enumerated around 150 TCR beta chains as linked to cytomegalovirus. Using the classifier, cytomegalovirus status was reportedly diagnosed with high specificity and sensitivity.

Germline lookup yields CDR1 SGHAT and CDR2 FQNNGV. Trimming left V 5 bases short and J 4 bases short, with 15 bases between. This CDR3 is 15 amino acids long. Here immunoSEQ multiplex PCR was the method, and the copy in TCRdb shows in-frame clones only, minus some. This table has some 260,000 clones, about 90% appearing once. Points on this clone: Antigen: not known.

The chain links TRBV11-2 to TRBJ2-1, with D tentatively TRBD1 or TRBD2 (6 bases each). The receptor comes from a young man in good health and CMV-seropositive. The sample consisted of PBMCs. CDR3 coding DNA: TGTGCCAGCAGCAACGTAGGGGGGACATACAATGAGCAGTTCTTC. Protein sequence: CASSNVGGTYNEQFF. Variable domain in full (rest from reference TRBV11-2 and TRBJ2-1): EAGVAQSPRYKIIEKRQSVAFWCNPISGHATLYWYQQILGQGPKLLIQFQNNGVVDDSQLPKDRFSAERLKGVDSTLKIQPAKLEDSAVYLCASSNVGGTYNEQFFGPGTRLTVL.